Listed here are 4 T cell receptor beta chains from one sample, sequenced in a study of MAIT cells during Salmonella Paratyphi A infection. TCRdb re-called the 5' RACE reads through MiXCR, storing one row per CDR3 protein. The repertoire includes 900 or so distinct CDR3 sequences, around 22% of them detected once, and around 50% sits in the top ten. Study-wide results and caveats: Infection appeared not to change oligoclonal MAIT cell TRBV usage, which favoured TRBV20 and TRBV6.

No cognate antigen is known for these TCRs. The sample's time point: mid-infection, around enteric fever diagnosis. Flow cytometry identified and sorted MAIT cells as Valpha7.2+ CD161+ T cells. Sample: MAIT cells from blood, taken at the middle sampling point of the challenge study. These receptor sequences come from a person aged 18 to 75 who was deliberately infected with Salmonella Paratyphi A in a paratyphoid fever challenge study.

This clonotype is judged medium-sized. The rearrangement joins TRBV19 to TRBJ2-1; D not resolved. Germline CDR1 reads LNHDA; CDR2 reads SQIVND (reference sequence). The CDR3 totals 17 residues. The V end lost 7 bases, the J end lost 1 base, and 20 bases lay between the germline ends. CDR3: CASTETLERASYNEQFF. The CDR3 DNA reads as TGTGCCAGTACGGAGACACTTGAGCGCGCGTCCTACAATGAGCAGTTCTTC.

This clonotype turned up a few times. V usage is TRBV27 and J usage is TRBJ2-1; no clear D. CDR3 length: 11 amino acids. Trimming shortened V by 1 base and J by 9 bases, and 4 bases separated the two germline ends. The germline gives CDR1 MNHEY, CDR2 SMNVEV (reference sequence). CDR3 loop: CASSLYGEQFF. CDR3 nucleotides: TGTGCCAGCAGTTTATATGGTGAGCAGTTCTTC.

The rearrangement uses TRBV20-1 and TRBJ1-5, with 7 bases identical to TRBD1. Germline V gene lookup returns CDR1 DFQATT and CDR2 SNEGSKA (reference sequence). CDR3 length: 15 amino acids. With 0 bases clipped from V and 7 bases from J, the junction kept 9 bases outside the gene matches. In DNA, the CDR3 is TGCAGTGCTAGAGATCCACAGGGGTTTTCCCAGCCCCAGCATTTT. The encoded protein is CSARDPQGFSQPQHF.

This clonotype is termed large. This sequence joins TRBV20-1 and TRBJ2-7; D is unclear. With 6 bases removed from V and 4 bases from J, the gap between germline ends came to 19 bases. The CDR3 sequence is 14 residues long. Germline V gene sequence: CDR1 DFQATT, CDR2 SNEGSKA (reference sequence). CDR3 residues: CSADSRMVQYEQYF. DNA of the CDR3: TGCAGTGCGGATTCCCGAATGGTCCAATACGAGCAGTACTTC.